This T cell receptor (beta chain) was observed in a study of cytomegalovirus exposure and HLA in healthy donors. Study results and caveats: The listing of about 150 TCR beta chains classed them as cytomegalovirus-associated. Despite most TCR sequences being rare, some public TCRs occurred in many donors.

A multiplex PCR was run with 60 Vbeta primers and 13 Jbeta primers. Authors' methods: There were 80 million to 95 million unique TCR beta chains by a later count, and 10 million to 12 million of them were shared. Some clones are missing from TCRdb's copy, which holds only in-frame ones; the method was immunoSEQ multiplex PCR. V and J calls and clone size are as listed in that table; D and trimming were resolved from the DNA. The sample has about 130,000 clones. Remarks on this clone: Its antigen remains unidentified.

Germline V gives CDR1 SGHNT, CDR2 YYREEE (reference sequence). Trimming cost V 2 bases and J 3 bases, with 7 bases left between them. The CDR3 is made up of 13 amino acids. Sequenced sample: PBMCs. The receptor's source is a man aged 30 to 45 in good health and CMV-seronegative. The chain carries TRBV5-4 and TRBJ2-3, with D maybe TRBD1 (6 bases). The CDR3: CASSLQGTDTQYF. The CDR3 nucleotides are TGTGCCAGCAGCTTACAGGGTACAGATACGCAGTATTTT. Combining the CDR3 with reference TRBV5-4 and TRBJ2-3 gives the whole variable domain ETGVTQSPTHLIKTRGQQVTLRCSSQSGHNTVSWYQQALGQGPQFIFQYYREEENGRGNFPPRFSGLQFPNYSSELNVNALELDDSALYLCASSLQGTDTQYFGPGTRLTVL.